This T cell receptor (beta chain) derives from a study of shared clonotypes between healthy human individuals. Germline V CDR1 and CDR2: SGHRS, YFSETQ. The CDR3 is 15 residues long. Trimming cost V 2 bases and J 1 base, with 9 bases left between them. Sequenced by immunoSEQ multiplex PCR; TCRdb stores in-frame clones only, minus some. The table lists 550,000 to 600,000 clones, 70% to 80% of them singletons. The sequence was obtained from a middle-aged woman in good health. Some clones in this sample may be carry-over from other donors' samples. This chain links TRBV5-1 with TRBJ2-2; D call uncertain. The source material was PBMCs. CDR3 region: CASSFMGQNTGELFF. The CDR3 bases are TGCGCCAGCAGCTTCATGGGTCAGAACACCGGGGAGCTGTTTTTT.